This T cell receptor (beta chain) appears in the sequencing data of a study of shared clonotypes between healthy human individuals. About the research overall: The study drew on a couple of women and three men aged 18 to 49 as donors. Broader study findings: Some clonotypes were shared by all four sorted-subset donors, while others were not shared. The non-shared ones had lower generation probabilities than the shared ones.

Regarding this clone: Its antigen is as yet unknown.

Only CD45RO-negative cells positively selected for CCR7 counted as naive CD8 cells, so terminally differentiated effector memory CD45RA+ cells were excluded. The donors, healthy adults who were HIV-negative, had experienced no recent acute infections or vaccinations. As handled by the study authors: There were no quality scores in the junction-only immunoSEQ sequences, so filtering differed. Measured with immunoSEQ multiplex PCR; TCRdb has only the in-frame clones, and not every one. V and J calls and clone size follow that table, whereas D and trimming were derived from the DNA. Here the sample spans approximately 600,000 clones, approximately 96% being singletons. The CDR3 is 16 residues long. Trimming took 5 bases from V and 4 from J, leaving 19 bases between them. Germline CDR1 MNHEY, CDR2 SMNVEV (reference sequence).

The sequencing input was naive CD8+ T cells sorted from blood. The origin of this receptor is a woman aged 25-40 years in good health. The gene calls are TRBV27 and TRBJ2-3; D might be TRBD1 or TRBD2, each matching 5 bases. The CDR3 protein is CASSQLRGRGPDTQYF. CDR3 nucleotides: TGTGCCAGCAGTCAACTCCGGGGACGGGGTCCAGATACGCAGTATTTT.